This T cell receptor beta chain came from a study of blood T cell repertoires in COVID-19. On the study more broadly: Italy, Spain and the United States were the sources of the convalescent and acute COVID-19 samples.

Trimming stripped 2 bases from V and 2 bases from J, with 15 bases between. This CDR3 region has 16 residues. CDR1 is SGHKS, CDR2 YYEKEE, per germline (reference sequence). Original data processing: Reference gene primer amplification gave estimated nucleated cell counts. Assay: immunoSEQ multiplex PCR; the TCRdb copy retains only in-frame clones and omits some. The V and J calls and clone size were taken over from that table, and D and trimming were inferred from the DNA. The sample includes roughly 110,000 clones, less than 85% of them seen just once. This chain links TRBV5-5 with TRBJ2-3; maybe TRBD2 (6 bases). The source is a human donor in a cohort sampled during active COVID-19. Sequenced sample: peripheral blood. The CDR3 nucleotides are TGTGCCAGCAGCTTATTTAGCGGCGGATTCACAGATACGCAGTATTTT. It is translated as CASSLFSGGFTDTQYF.